Sequencing of this T cell receptor (beta chain) was carried out in a study of beta chain features in type 1 diabetes. From germline, CDR1 is SGHRS and CDR2 YFSETQ. CDR3 length equals 15 residues. V gave up 2 bases and J gave up 4 bases; unmatched junction bases: 5. Study conclusions and caveats: High-TCR-expressing cells could be over-represented by cDNA sequencing. Shortening of TCRB CDR3s, moderate but significant, appeared in all four CD4+ subsets of Type 1 diabetes patients.

As for this clone: What it binds is unknown.

Reverse transcribing all isolated RNA meant expressed TCRB transcripts were sequenced. Naive, central memory and regulatory T cell samples produced a mean of approximately 3.6 million reads. TCRdb's table, derived via immunoSEQ multiplex PCR, lists solely in-frame clones and lacks some. The sample lists around 260,000 clones; roughly 20% were seen once. CD45RO/CCR7/CD25/CD127/CD95/CD27 separated CD4+ naive, central memory, regulatory and stem cell-like memory cells by sorting. This chain connects TRBV5-1 to TRBJ1-1; 10 nucleotides line up with TRBD1. The source material was naive CD4+ T cells from blood. This TCR was sampled from a woman between 35 and 50 years old with type 1 diabetes. In DNA form, the CDR3 reads TGCGCCAGCAGCTTAACCGGGACAGGGGCCACTGAAGCTTTCTTT. It is translated as CASSLTGTGATEAFF.